The 29 T cell receptor beta chains below were found in one sample sequenced in a study of shared clonotypes between healthy human individuals. Repertoires were generated with immunoSEQ multiplex PCR, while TCRdb's copy carries only in-frame clones and drops some. Among some 650,000 clones listed, 97% were seen once. Sequencing was done on a sample of naive CD4+ T cells sorted from blood. Subset indicated: CD45RA+ positively selected. These receptors were collected from a woman in her 30s in good health.

V is TRBV28 and J is TRBJ2-5, with 8 bases that match TRBD2. Germline values: CDR1 MDHEN, CDR2 SYDVKM. The V gene end was trimmed by 9 bases and the J gene end by 11 bases; junction bases not matched to a gene: 11. The CDR3 totals 12 residues. The CDR3 loop reads CASGAGVREQYF. DNA of the CDR3: TGTGCCAGTGGAGCGGGAGTGCGGGAGCAGTACTTC.

CDR3 residues: CASSRTNPSEQFF. The CDR3 DNA follows: TGTGCCAGCAGCCGAACTAATCCTTCTGAGCAGTTCTTC. This chain uses TRBV11-1 with TRBJ2-1, with unresolved D. Germline assignment: CDR1 SGHAT and CDR2 FQDESV (reference sequence). The CDR3 is 13 residues long. V lost 5 bases, J lost 9 bases, and 14 bases lay in between.

The chain combines TRBV11-2 with TRBJ2-3, with a weak D call TRBD2 (5 bases). V was trimmed by 0 bases and J by 3 bases, leaving 16 bases between them. This CDR3 has 17 residues. Germline lookup yields CDR1 SGHAT and CDR2 FQNNGV. The CDR3 here is CASSLDRGVGLTDTQYF. The CDR3 nucleotides are TGTGCCAGCAGCTTAGATCGGGGAGTGGGATTAACAGATACGCAGTATTTT.

The chain links TRBV13 to TRBJ2-5; D is ambiguous. CDR3 length: 15 residues. Deletions cut 0 bases from V and 1 base from J, with 9 bases between. Germline V gene lookup returns CDR1 PRHDT and CDR2 FYEKMQ (reference sequence). The CDR3 DNA sequence: TGTGCCAGCAGCTTAGGGGGTGGCAGCCAAGAGACCCAGTACTTC. Translation gives CASSLGGGSQETQYF.

V is TRBV29-1 and J is TRBJ1-1; D not certain. The CDR3 runs 12 residues. Trimming pared 5 bases from V and 3 bases from J, leaving 10 bases between. Germline assignment: CDR1 SQVTM and CDR2 ANQGSEA. The CDR3 DNA sequence: TGCAGCGTTATAATGAGGGACACTGAAGCTTTCTTT. This encodes CSVIMRDTEAFF.

V is TRBV5-4 and J is TRBJ2-5, with D unclear. Deletions cut 2 bases from V and 2 bases from J, with 13 bases between. The germline CDR1 and CDR2 sequences are SGHNT and YYREEE (reference sequence). The CDR3 covers 15 residues. The CDR3 DNA sequence: TGTGCCAGCAGCTTTGAGCTTACAGTACAAGAGACCCAGTACTTC. Translation: CASSFELTVQETQYF.

The V and J genes are TRBV4-1 and TRBJ2-1; D gene ambiguous. From germline, CDR1 is MGHRA and CDR2 YSYEKL. Trimming took off 2 bases at V and 8 bases at J, with 13 bases between the two ends. The CDR3 has 14 amino acids. The CDR3 region is CASSQPRPSDEQFF. CDR3 bases: TGCGCCAGCAGCCAACCCCGTCCATCAGATGAGCAGTTCTTC.

The chain couples TRBV2 to TRBJ2-1; D remains unclear. The CDR3 loop spans 16 amino acids. Looked up from germline, CDR1 is SNHLY and CDR2 is FYNNEI. The V gene lost 9 bases and the J gene lost 6 bases, with 24 bases spanning the gap. The CDR3 is CASRSNRVPTSNEQFF. The CDR3 coding sequence is TGTGCCAGTAGGTCTAATCGGGTCCCGACCTCCAATGAGCAGTTCTTC.

The chain is built from TRBV2 and TRBJ2-1, with 9 bases lining up with TRBD2. There are 15 residues in the CDR3. Trimming took 5 bases from V and 0 from J; bases not matched to a gene: 2. Germline V gene lookup returns CDR1 SNHLY and CDR2 FYNNEI. CDR3 amino acids: CASSSSGSSYNEQFF. The CDR3 DNA is TGTGCCAGCAGTAGTAGCGGGAGCTCCTACAATGAGCAGTTCTTC.

The chain joins TRBV5-1 to TRBJ1-2; 7 bases line up with TRBD1. The germline gives CDR1 SGHRS, CDR2 YFSETQ. The CDR3 is made up of 13 amino acids. V lost 5 bases, J lost 6 bases, and 7 bases stayed unmatched. CDR3 in DNA: TGCGCCAGCAGTGGACAGGAGGGTCATGGCTACACCTTC. As protein: CASSGQEGHGYTF.

The V and J genes are TRBV5-1 and TRBJ2-7; tentatively, D is TRBD1 (5 bases). The germline V gene encodes CDR1 SGHRS and CDR2 YFSETQ. The V gene lost 2 bases and the J gene lost 3 bases, with 6 bases spanning the gap. CDR3 length: 12 residues. This chain's CDR3 is CASSFTGYEQYF. DNA of the CDR3: TGCGCCAGCAGCTTTACAGGCTACGAGCAGTACTTC.

The chain has TRBV30 and TRBJ2-7, with D perhaps matching TRBD1 (5 bases). Trimming shortened V by 5 bases and J by 6 bases, and 14 bases separated the two germline ends. The V gene's germline CDR1 is GTSNPN and CDR2 SVGIG (reference sequence). The CDR3 has 12 amino acids. The CDR3 DNA sequence: TGTGCCTGGGGCCTGGGGCATGGCGAGCAGTACTTC. Its protein product is CAWGLGHGEQYF.

This clone was detected only once. This rearrangement joins TRBV6-6 to TRBJ1-3; D is ambiguous. The CDR3 is 13 residues long. The V end lost 2 bases, the J end lost 8 bases, and 10 bases lay between the germline ends. Germline values: CDR1 MNHNY, CDR2 SVGAGI (reference sequence). Written as DNA, the CDR3 is TGTGCCAGCAGTTACGACACGGCAGACACCATATATTTT. This sequence encodes CASSYDTADTIYF.

In this sample, this clone turned up a few times. V usage is TRBV2 and J usage is TRBJ1-5, with unresolved D. There are 13 residues in the CDR3. The germline CDR1 and CDR2 sequences are SNHLY and FYNNEI. V was trimmed by 4 bases and J by 4 bases, leaving 8 bases between them. CDR3 region: CASSVFPNQPQHF. The CDR3 DNA reads as TGTGCCAGCAGTGTCTTCCCAAATCAGCCCCAGCATTTT.

The CDR3 loop reads CASSSVGGASYEQYF. The CDR3 coding sequence is TGTGCCAGCAGCTCGGTGGGGGGGGCCTCCTACGAGCAGTACTTC. The chain couples TRBV5-6 to TRBJ2-7; D might be TRBD2 (7 bases). CDR3 length: 15 amino acids. CDR1 is SGHDT, CDR2 YYEEEE, per germline. V was trimmed by 3 bases and J by 0 bases, leaving 13 bases between them.

J is TRBJ2-1 and V is TRBV19; 9 nucleotides agree with TRBD2. CDR3 size: 13 residues. Trimming at V came to 3 bases and at J to 10 bases, leaving 4 bases not matched to a gene. Germline values: CDR1 LNHDA, CDR2 SQIVND (reference sequence). The CDR3 sequence: CASSISLAGEQFF. The CDR3 nucleotides are TGTGCCAGTAGTATCAGCCTAGCGGGAGAGCAGTTCTTC.

The rearrangement links TRBV5-1 to TRBJ2-3, with D uncertain. The germline CDR1 and CDR2 sequences are SGHRS and YFSETQ. V was trimmed by 1 base and J by 0 bases, leaving 9 bases between them. The CDR3 length is 15 residues. CDR3 protein: CASSLSFGSTDTQYF. CDR3 coding DNA: TGCGCCAGCAGCTTGAGTTTTGGGAGCACAGATACGCAGTATTTT.

The chain carries TRBV28 and TRBJ2-1, with 8 bases lining up with TRBD2. Germline V gene lookup returns CDR1 MDHEN and CDR2 SYDVKM. The V gene end was trimmed by 7 bases and the J gene end by 3 bases; junction bases not matched to a gene: 5. The CDR3 has 14 amino acids. The CDR3 bases are TGTGCCAGCACTTTGAGCGGGAGCTACAATGAGCAGTTCTTC. Translation: CASTLSGSYNEQFF.

This clone was counted once. J is TRBJ2-7 and V is TRBV28, with D perhaps matching TRBD1 or TRBD2 (5 bases each). The length of the CDR3 is 14 residues. V was trimmed by 2 bases and J by 0 bases, leaving 8 bases between them. CDR1 and CDR2 from the germline V gene are MDHEN and SYDVKM. CDR3 in DNA: TGTGCCAGCAGTTTAGGGACGGCCTCCTACGAGCAGTACTTC. Protein product: CASSLGTASYEQYF.

This clone was seen a single time. The chain employs TRBV28 and TRBJ1-1; D ambiguous. The CDR3 consists of 13 residues. Trimming shortened V by 1 base and J by 4 bases, and 7 bases separated the two germline ends. Germline CDR1 and CDR2: MDHEN and SYDVKM. The CDR3 spells CASSLLRVTEAFF. The CDR3 region has the DNA TGTGCCAGCAGTTTATTAAGGGTCACTGAAGCTTTCTTT. Looking up the rest from reference TRBV28 and TRBJ1-1 gives the full variable domain: DVKVTQSSRYLVKRTGEKVFLECVQDMDHENMFWYRQDPGLGLRLIYFSYDVKMKEKGDIPEGYSVSREKKERFSLILESASTNQTSMYLCASSLLRVTEAFFGQGTRLTVV.

This chain joins TRBV7-9 and TRBJ2-7; D possibly matches TRBD1 or TRBD2 (5 bases each). The CDR3 length is 12 residues. Deletions cut 11 bases from V and 6 bases from J, with 17 bases between. CDR1 is SEHNR and CDR2 is FQNEAQ in the germline V gene (reference sequence). CDR3 sequence: CAGGQAGGEQYF. For the CDR3, the DNA is TGTGCCGGAGGACAAGCAGGAGGCGAGCAGTACTTC.

The chain uses TRBV10-1 and TRBJ2-7; D may be TRBD1 (6 bases). Per germline, CDR1 WNHNN and CDR2 SYGVQD (reference sequence). V shed 3 bases and J shed 6 bases, with 12 bases lying between them. The CDR3 sequence is 13 residues long. CDR3 sequence: CASSDSGAPEQYF. In DNA form, the CDR3 reads TGCGCCAGCAGTGACTCAGGGGCGCCCGAGCAGTACTTC.

The chain has TRBV18 and TRBJ2-7, with 10 bases matching TRBD1. J gave up 5 bases and V 2 bases, and 3 bases lay outside the gene matches. Germline V CDR1 and CDR2: KGHSH, LQKENI. The CDR3 runs 14 residues. The CDR3 region is CASSPRTGGDEQYF. The CDR3 DNA follows: TGTGCCAGCTCACCAAGGACAGGGGGAGACGAGCAGTACTTC.

In DNA, the CDR3 is TGTGCCAGCAGCATAAGTCAGGGGGTGAATGAAAAACTGTTTTTT. This encodes CASSISQGVNEKLFF. This rearrangement joins TRBV7-9 to TRBJ1-4, with TRBD1 matching over 7 bases. CDR3 length equals 15 residues. J was trimmed by 5 bases and V by 5 bases; bases with no gene match: 8. Germline CDR1 reads SEHNR; CDR2 reads FQNEAQ (reference sequence).

The genes are TRBV2 and TRBJ2-3; TRBD1 matches at 7 bases. Per germline, CDR1 SNHLY and CDR2 FYNNEI. V dropped 1 base and J dropped 4; count of bases not matched to a gene: 5. This CDR3 is built from 15 residues. The CDR3 region is CASSEGYRGSDTQYF. The CDR3 region has the DNA TGTGCCAGCAGTGAAGGCTACAGGGGCTCAGATACGCAGTATTTT.

The genes are TRBV25-1 and TRBJ2-7, with TRBD2 matching over 10 bases. The CDR3 runs 15 residues. V lost 4 bases and J lost 7; bases outside the gene matches: 10. Germline assignment: CDR1 MGHDK and CDR2 SYGVNS. CDR3 in amino acids: CASSGIGSGRDEQYF. CDR3 DNA sequence: TGTGCCAGCAGTGGGATAGGGAGCGGGAGGGATGAGCAGTACTTC.

The gene calls are TRBV4-1 and TRBJ2-5; D not resolved. CDR3 length equals 14 residues. Trimming removed 8 bases from V and 3 bases from J, with 16 bases in between. Per the germline V gene, CDR1 is MGHRA and CDR2 is YSYEKL. The CDR3 region is CASALVPDEETQYF. The CDR3 DNA follows: TGCGCCAGCGCACTTGTCCCGGACGAAGAGACCCAGTACTTC.

V is TRBV18 and J is TRBJ1-6; D is unresolved. The V and J ends lost 3 bases and 7 bases respectively, with 7 bases between them. Germline CDR1 and CDR2: KGHSH and LQKENI. The CDR3 totals 13 residues. CDR3 region: CASSPVKNSPLHF. Written as DNA, the CDR3 is TGTGCCAGCTCACCGGTTAAAAATTCACCCCTCCACTTT. The entire variable domain, with the rest obtained from reference TRBV18 and TRBJ1-6, is as follows: NAGVMQNPRHLVRRRGQEARLRCSPMKGHSHVYWYRQLPEEGLKFMVYLQKENIIDESGMPKERFSAEFPKEGPSILRIQQVVRGDSAAYFCASSPVKNSPLHFGNGTRLTVT.

The chain couples TRBV6-1 to TRBJ2-5, with D hard to call. The CDR3 spans 15 residues. Germline values: CDR1 MNHNS, CDR2 SASEGT. V gave up 4 bases and J gave up 6 bases, with 18 bases separating them. In nucleotides, the CDR3 is TGTGCCAGCAGTGTCTCACCTTTGGTTGAAAAGACCCAGTACTTC. Translation gives CASSVSPLVEKTQYF.